This T cell receptor beta chain was profiled in a study of shared clonotypes between healthy human individuals. V gave up 6 bases and J gave up 2 bases; unmatched junction bases: 4. The CDR3 runs to 13 residues. Germline CDR1 and CDR2: SQVTM and ANQGSEA. Study-level points and caveats: Represented genetic and exposure-history diversity was restricted by having few donors. Clonotypes which were not shared had lower generation probabilities than clonotypes that all four donors shared. As a rule, naive subsets had a larger estimated richness than memory subsets.

TCRdb's table, derived via immunoSEQ multiplex PCR, lists solely in-frame clones and lacks some. This sample carries roughly 650,000 clones, around 97% of them seen once, and the ten largest clones take roughly 0.05%. Concerning this clone: Its antigen is not identified.

This clonotype originated in a woman in her 30s in good health. The sample was naive CD4+ T cells sorted from blood. The subset is: CD45RA+ positively selected. The chain recombines TRBV29-1 with TRBJ1-2, with 9 bases identical to TRBD1. CDR3 DNA sequence: TGCAGCGTGGTTGGACAGGGGAACTATGGCTACACCTTC. Its translation is CSVVGQGNYGYTF.